The entry that follows covers one T cell receptor (beta chain) sequence. The target antigen is unknown. TCRdb called the 5' RACE reads again in MiXCR, with one record for every CDR3 protein. The table includes about 340,000 distinct CDR3 sequences, roughly an eighth detected once. These data belong to a study of identical twins. Whole-study findings and limits: Out-of-frame beta chain sequences displayed weaker excess sharing between twins.

The CDR3 extends over 17 amino acids. The V end lost 2 bases, the J end lost 4 bases, and 19 bases lay between the germline ends. The germline V gene encodes CDR1 SGDLS and CDR2 YYNGEE. The sample also formed part of further work on yellow fever vaccine responses in identical twins.

This clonotype was sampled from a woman aged 18-29 years in good health. The specimen was CD8+ T cells sorted from blood. The chain links TRBV9 to TRBJ2-1, with a weak D call TRBD2 (5 bases). The chain's CDR3 is CASSVLSGALGYNEQFF. DNA for the CDR3: TGTGCCAGCAGCGTTCTCAGCGGAGCCCTTGGGTACAATGAGCAGTTCTTC.